This T cell receptor beta chain was sequenced for a study of T cell responses to AZD1222 COVID-19 vaccine. This CDR3 is built from 17 residues. CDR1 is ENHRY and CDR2 is SYGVKD in the germline V gene. V lost 2 bases, J lost 0 bases, and 14 bases lay in between. Measured with immunoSEQ multiplex PCR; TCRdb has only the in-frame clones, and not every one. The repertoire holds some 180,000 clones, roughly 90% seen once, with about 1.8% in the top ten. The sequencing here drew on peripheral blood, taken 28 days after the second AZD1222 dose. This clonotype was obtained from an adult who received the AZD1222 COVID-19 vaccine. This chain joins TRBV10-3 and TRBJ1-3, with TRBD1 as a possible D gene (5 bases). The CDR3 loop is CAISEARQGGSGNTIYF. For the CDR3, the DNA is TGTGCCATCAGTGAGGCTAGGCAGGGAGGCTCTGGAAACACCATATATTTT.